The 20 T cell receptor beta chains below come from one sample, sequenced in a study of blood T cell repertoires in COVID-19. Repertoires were generated with immunoSEQ multiplex PCR, while TCRdb's copy carries only in-frame clones and drops some. Seen here are around 220,000 clones, 80% to 90% observed once, and the top ten hold 15% to 20%. Specimen: peripheral blood. The receptors derive from a man in his thirties or forties with active or convalescent COVID-19.

This rearrangement joins TRBV15 to TRBJ1-2; 7 nucleotides align to TRBD1. The CDR3 runs to 15 residues. The junction had 5 bases not matched to a gene; V was cut back by 0 bases and J by 4 bases. CDR1 is LNHNV, CDR2 YYDKDF, per germline (reference sequence). CDR3 DNA: TGTGCCACCAGCAGAGACGGAGGGGGCGGCTATGGCTACACCTTC. Translating gives CATSRDGGGGYGYTF.

This clone was picked up one time. The rearrangement joins TRBV7-3 to TRBJ2-7; 7 bases align to TRBD1. The CDR3 extends over 14 amino acids. Germline CDR1 and CDR2: SGHTA and FQGTGA. Trimming at V came to 5 bases and at J to 0 bases, leaving 4 bases not matched to a gene. CDR3 protein: CASSPTGNSYEQYF. For the CDR3, the DNA is TGTGCCAGCAGCCCGACAGGGAACTCCTACGAGCAGTACTTC.

About this clone: Distinct nucleotide sequences in the sample also encode this CDR3. V is TRBV7-2 and J is TRBJ1-1, with D unresolved. Germline V CDR1 and CDR2: SGHTA, FQGNSA. Trimming pared 5 bases from V and 0 bases from J, leaving 7 bases between. This CDR3 spans 13 amino acids. The CDR3 bases are TGTGCCAGCAGCCCTTACTTGAACACTGAAGCTTTCTTT. Protein product: CASSPYLNTEAFF.

For the CDR3, the DNA is TGTGCCAGCAGCCGCGCTTGGACAACATATGGCTACACCTTC. Translating it yields CASSRAWTTYGYTF. The V and J genes are TRBV6-2 or TRBV6-3 and TRBJ1-2, with D tentatively TRBD1 (5 bases). Germline assignment: CDR1 MNHEY and CDR2 SVGEGT. The CDR3 is made up of 14 amino acids. The V end was cut by 6 bases, the J end by 5 bases, with 16 bases between.

The rearrangement uses TRBV11-2 and TRBJ2-6, with D possibly being TRBD1 (6 bases). CDR1 is SGHAT and CDR2 is FQNNGV in the germline V gene. The V end was cut by 6 bases, the J end by 3 bases, with 18 bases between. The CDR3 extends over 17 amino acids. The CDR3 DNA reads as TGTGCCAGCAGGCCAGAGGGGGTGGGTTTTGGGGCCAACGTCCTGACTTTC. The encoded protein is CASRPEGVGFGANVLTF.

This clone has only a few counts. Within the sample, other DNA sequences also encode this same CDR3. The rearrangement uses TRBV11-2 and TRBJ2-7, with D tentatively TRBD2 (5 bases). CDR3 length equals 14 residues. The ends were cut back, 1 base at V and 5 bases at J, with 12 bases in the middle. The germline V gene encodes CDR1 SGHAT and CDR2 FQNNGV. CDR3 sequence (DNA): TGTGCCAGCAGCTTAGTTCCGGGGTCCCACGAGCAGTACTTC. Translation gives CASSLVPGSHEQYF.

J is TRBJ2-5 and V is TRBV18; 9 bases agree with TRBD2. Trimming took 1 base from V and 5 from J; bases not matched to a gene: 5. The CDR3 totals 15 residues. Germline V gene sequence: CDR1 KGHSH, CDR2 LQKENI. The CDR3 loop reads CASSPLPAGGETQYF. DNA of the CDR3: TGTGCCAGCTCACCACTTCCGGCGGGAGGGGAGACCCAGTACTTC. The variable domain in full, with the rest retrieved from reference TRBV18 and TRBJ2-5, is NAGVMQNPRHLVRRRGQEARLRCSPMKGHSHVYWYRQLPEEGLKFMVYLQKENIIDESGMPKERFSAEFPKEGPSILRIQQVVRGDSAAYFCASSPLPAGGETQYFGPGTRLLVL.

V is TRBV9 and J is TRBJ2-4, with 10 nucleotides matching TRBD2. CDR1 and CDR2 (germline): SGDLS, YYNGEE. V lost 4 bases to trimming and J lost 8 bases; unmatched junction nucleotides: 12. The CDR3 totals 16 residues. CDR3 loop: CASSPSGGAGVDIQYF. The CDR3 nucleotides are TGTGCCAGCAGCCCCAGCGGGGGGGCGGGTGTGGACATTCAGTACTTC.

This chain joins TRBV9 and TRBJ1-5, with D possibly matching TRBD1 (5 bases). Germline V lookup: CDR1 SGDLS, CDR2 YYNGEE. The length of the CDR3 is 14 residues. Trimming removed 0 bases from V and 5 bases from J, with 9 bases in between. This CDR3 reads CASSVGAGYQPQHF. The CDR3, as DNA: TGTGCCAGCAGCGTAGGCGCAGGGTATCAGCCCCAGCATTTT.

The chain couples TRBV15 to TRBJ2-2; D may be TRBD2 (7 bases). The ends were cut back, 3 bases at V and 6 bases at J, with 11 bases in the middle. The CDR3 is made up of 14 amino acids. CDR1 and CDR2 from the germline V gene are LNHNV and YYDKDF (reference sequence). The chain's CDR3 is CATSSGGASGELFF. The CDR3, as DNA: TGTGCCACCAGCAGTGGGGGGGCCTCCGGGGAGCTGTTTTTT.

V and J are TRBV7-6 and TRBJ2-3, with a possible D match to TRBD1 (5 bases). Deletions cut 7 bases from V and 0 bases from J, with 14 bases between. Germline CDR1 and CDR2: SGHVS and FNYEAQ. This CDR3 contains 15 residues. CDR3 protein: CASTLTETSTDTQYF. CDR3 DNA: TGTGCCAGCACCCTGACAGAAACTAGCACAGATACGCAGTATTTT.

The rearrangement links TRBV19 to TRBJ2-7, with D perhaps matching TRBD1 (5 bases). This CDR3 contains 15 residues. Trimming stripped 3 bases from V and 7 bases from J, with 19 bases between. Germline V gene lookup returns CDR1 LNHDA and CDR2 SQIVND (reference sequence). In DNA, the CDR3 is TGTGCCAGTAGTATGGTGAGGCAGGGTAAGAGGGAGCAGTACTTC. Encoded protein: CASSMVRQGKREQYF.

CDR3 in amino acids: CASREGQDYGYTF. In DNA form, the CDR3 reads TGTGCCAGCAGGGAGGGGCAGGACTATGGCTACACCTTC. The chain has TRBV6-5 and TRBJ1-2, with D perhaps TRBD1 (5 bases). The V gene lost 6 bases and the J gene lost 3 bases, with 11 bases spanning the gap. The CDR3 consists of 13 residues. Per the germline V gene, CDR1 is MNHEY and CDR2 is SVGAGI.

This clone was seen a handful of times. The chain recombines TRBV30 with TRBJ1-1; D may be TRBD1 (5 bases). Trimming pared 6 bases from V and 2 bases from J, leaving 19 bases between. The CDR3 spans 15 residues. From germline, CDR1 is GTSNPN and CDR2 SVGIG (reference sequence). The DNA for the CDR3 is TGTGCCTGCACTAAAATGGGGCAGGCCAACACTGAAGCTTTCTTT. Translating it yields CACTKMGQANTEAFF.

The rearrangement links TRBV5-1 to TRBJ2-2; 9 bases match TRBD1. V gave up 6 bases and J gave up 6 bases; unmatched junction bases: 6. The CDR3 extends over 14 amino acids. Per the germline V gene, CDR1 is SGHRS and CDR2 is YFSETQ. The CDR3 reads CASKAGTGSGELFF. In nucleotides, the CDR3 is TGCGCCAGCAAGGCGGGGACAGGGTCCGGGGAGCTGTTTTTT.

This clone came up a few times. The gene calls are TRBV5-1 and TRBJ1-5, with 7 bases fitting TRBD1. The V gene end was trimmed by 4 bases and the J gene end by 3 bases; junction bases not matched to a gene: 4. Germline values: CDR1 SGHRS, CDR2 YFSETQ. This CDR3 is built from 14 residues. CDR3 nucleotides: TGCGCCAGCAGCCCGGGACAGAACAATCAGCCCCAGCATTTT. Protein product: CASSPGQNNQPQHF.

The chain combines TRBV12-3 or TRBV12-4 with TRBJ1-2; D remains unclear. The V end lost 9 bases, the J end lost 7 bases, and 12 bases lay between the germline ends. This CDR3 spans 11 amino acids. The chain's CDR3 is CASKRAGGYTF. The CDR3 DNA is TGTGCCAGTAAACGTGCGGGTGGCTACACCTTC.

V usage is TRBV12-3 or TRBV12-4 and J usage is TRBJ2-3; D not certain. Trimming pared 10 bases from V and 1 base from J, leaving 9 bases between. The CDR3 is 12 residues long. The CDR3 loop reads CATRVGTDTQYF. DNA of the CDR3: TGTGCCACTCGAGTGGGCACAGATACGCAGTATTTT.

The chain employs TRBV28 and TRBJ2-3, with D possibly matching TRBD2 (5 bases). V gave up 5 bases and J gave up 3 bases, with 6 bases separating them. CDR1 is MDHEN, CDR2 SYDVKM, per germline. This CDR3 is 12 amino acids long. The CDR3, as DNA: TGTGCCAGCAGTACGGGGACAGATACGCAGTATTTT. Translated, it gives CASSTGTDTQYF. Drawing the rest from reference TRBV28 and TRBJ2-3, the complete variable domain is DVKVTQSSRYLVKRTGEKVFLECVQDMDHENMFWYRQDPGLGLRLIYFSYDVKMKEKGDIPEGYSVSREKKERFSLILESASTNQTSMYLCASSTGTDTQYFGPGTRLTVL.

The chain's CDR3 is CASRSGTESYGYTF. The CDR3 DNA follows: TGTGCCAGCAGGTCCGGGACAGAAAGCTATGGCTACACCTTC. The rearrangement links TRBV5-8 to TRBJ1-2; TRBD1 agrees at 7 bases. Per germline, CDR1 SGHTS and CDR2 YDEGEE. V shed 5 bases, J shed 4 bases, and the junction held 8 bases outside the gene matches. This CDR3 comprises 14 residues.